This TCR beta chain was sequenced for a study of control samples from healthy donors and cancer patients. Some clones are missing from TCRdb's copy, which holds only in-frame ones; the method was immunoSEQ multiplex PCR. The sample yields roughly 200,000 clones, approximately 92% seen once. The length of the CDR3 is 15 residues. V was clipped by 4 bases and J by 4 bases, with 14 bases between them. Germline CDR1 WNHNN, CDR2 SYGVQD (reference sequence). The source material was blood. This TCR was recovered from a man in his late teens or twenties in good health. This chain connects TRBV10-1 to TRBJ1-3; TRBD1 is a possible D gene (6 bases). This chain's CDR3 is CASSGQRDNGNTIYF. The CDR3 DNA reads as TGCGCCAGCAGTGGACAGCGGGACAACGGAAACACCATATATTTT.